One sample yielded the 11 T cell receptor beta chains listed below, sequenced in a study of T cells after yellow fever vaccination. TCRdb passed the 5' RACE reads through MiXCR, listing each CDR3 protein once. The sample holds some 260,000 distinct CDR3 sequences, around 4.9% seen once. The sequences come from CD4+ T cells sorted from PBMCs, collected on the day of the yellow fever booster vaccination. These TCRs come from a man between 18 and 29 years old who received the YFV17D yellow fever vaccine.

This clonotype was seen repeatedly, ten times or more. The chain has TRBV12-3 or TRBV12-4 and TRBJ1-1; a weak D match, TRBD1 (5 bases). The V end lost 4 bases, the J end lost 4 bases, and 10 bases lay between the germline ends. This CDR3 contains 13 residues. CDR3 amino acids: CASSSDGGTEAFF. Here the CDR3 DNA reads TGTGCCAGCAGTTCAGACGGGGGCACTGAAGCTTTCTTT.

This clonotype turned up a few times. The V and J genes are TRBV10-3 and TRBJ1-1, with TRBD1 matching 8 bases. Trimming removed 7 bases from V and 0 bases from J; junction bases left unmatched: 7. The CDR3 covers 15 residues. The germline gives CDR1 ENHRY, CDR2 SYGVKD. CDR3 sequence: CAIKGQGGMNTEAFF. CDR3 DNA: TGTGCCATCAAAGGACAGGGAGGGATGAACACTGAAGCTTTCTTT.

CDR3 nucleotides: TGTGCCAGCACTCCCTCCGGGCGCGGGGGCTACACCTTC. Residues: CASTPSGRGGYTF. V and J are TRBV28 and TRBJ1-2; D is ambiguous. This CDR3 comprises 13 residues. The V end was cut by 7 bases, the J end by 8 bases, with 17 bases between. Germline loops: CDR1 MDHEN, CDR2 SYDVKM.

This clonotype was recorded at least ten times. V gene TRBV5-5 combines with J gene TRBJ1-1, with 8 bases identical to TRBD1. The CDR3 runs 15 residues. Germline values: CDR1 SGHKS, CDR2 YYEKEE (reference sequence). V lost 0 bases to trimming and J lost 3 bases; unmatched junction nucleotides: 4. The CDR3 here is CASSLDNRGDTEAFF. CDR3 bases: TGTGCCAGCAGCTTGGACAACAGGGGGGACACTGAAGCTTTCTTT.

CDR3 coding DNA: TGCGCCAGCAGCTTGTCGGGACAGGTTGGGACCGGGGAGCTGTTTTTT. Amino acids: CASSLSGQVGTGELFF. This chain links TRBV5-1 with TRBJ2-2; 8 nucleotides line up with TRBD1. Germline CDR1 reads SGHRS; CDR2 reads YFSETQ. Trimming removed 1 base from V and 5 bases from J; junction bases left unmatched: 7. The CDR3 loop spans 16 amino acids.

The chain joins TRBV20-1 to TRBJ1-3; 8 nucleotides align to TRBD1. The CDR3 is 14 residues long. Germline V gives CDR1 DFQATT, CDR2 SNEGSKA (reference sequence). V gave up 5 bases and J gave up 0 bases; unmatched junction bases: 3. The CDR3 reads CSAPDRASGNTIYF. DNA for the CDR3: TGCAGTGCTCCGGACAGGGCCTCTGGAAACACCATATATTTT.

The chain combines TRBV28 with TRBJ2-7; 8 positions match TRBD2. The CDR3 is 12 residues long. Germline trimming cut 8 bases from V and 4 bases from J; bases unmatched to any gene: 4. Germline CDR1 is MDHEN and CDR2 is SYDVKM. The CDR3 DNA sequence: TGTGCCAGCGCGGCTAGCGGGTACGAGCAGTACGTC. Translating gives CASAASGYEQYV.

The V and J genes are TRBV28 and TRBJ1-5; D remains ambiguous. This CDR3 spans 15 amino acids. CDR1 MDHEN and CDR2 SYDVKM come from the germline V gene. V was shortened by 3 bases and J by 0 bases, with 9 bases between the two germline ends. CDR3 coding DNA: TGTGCCAGCAGTTTCTCTCCCTATAGCAATCAGCCCCAGCATTTT. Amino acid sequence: CASSFSPYSNQPQHF.

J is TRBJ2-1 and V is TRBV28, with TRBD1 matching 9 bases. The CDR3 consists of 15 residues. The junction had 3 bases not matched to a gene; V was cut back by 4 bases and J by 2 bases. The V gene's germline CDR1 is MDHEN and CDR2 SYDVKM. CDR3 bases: TGTGCCAGCAGTTCATACAGGGGGCCCTACAATGAGCAGTTCTTC. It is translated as CASSSYRGPYNEQFF.

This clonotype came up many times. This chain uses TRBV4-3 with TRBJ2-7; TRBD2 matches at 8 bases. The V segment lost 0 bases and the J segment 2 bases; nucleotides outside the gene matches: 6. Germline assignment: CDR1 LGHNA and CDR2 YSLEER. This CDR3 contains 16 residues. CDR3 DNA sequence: TGCGCCAGCAGCCAAGAAGTCAGCGGGGGAACCTACGAGCAGTACTTC. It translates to CASSQEVSGGTYEQYF.

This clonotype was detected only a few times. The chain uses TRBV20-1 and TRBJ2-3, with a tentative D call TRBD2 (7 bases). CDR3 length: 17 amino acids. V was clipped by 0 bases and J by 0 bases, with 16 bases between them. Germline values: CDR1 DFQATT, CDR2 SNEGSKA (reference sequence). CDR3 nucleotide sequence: TGCAGTGCTAGAGAGTTTGGCGGGGGCACTAGCACAGATACGCAGTATTTT. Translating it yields CSAREFGGGTSTDTQYF.